One sample yielded the 15 T cell receptor beta chains listed below, sequenced in a study of CD8 T cells in Susac syndrome. Random hexamers primed reverse transcription of about 0.45 to 1 ug RNA. TCRdb used MiXCR to reprocess the immunoSEQ multiplex PCR reads, holding one entry per CDR3 protein. The repertoire holds a few hundred thousand distinct CDR3 sequences, with 70% to 90% as singletons. The sample comprised CD8+ T cells from PBMCs. These receptor sequences come from a human donor with multiple sclerosis.

The V and J genes are TRBV19 and TRBJ2-5; 10 bases align to TRBD2. CDR1 and CDR2 from the germline V gene are LNHDA and SQIVND (reference sequence). Trimming at V came to 6 bases and at J to 3 bases, leaving 1 base not matched to a gene. CDR3 length: 13 amino acids. This chain's CDR3 is CASRLAGEETQYF. CDR3 sequence (DNA): TGTGCCAGTAGGCTAGCGGGAGAAGAGACCCAGTACTTC.

J is TRBJ2-5 and V is TRBV29-1; D remains unclear. CDR1 is SQVTM and CDR2 is ANQGSEA in the germline V gene. The CDR3 consists of 10 residues. Between the trimmed V and J ends, which lost 4 bases and 4 bases, there was a span of 4 bases. Here the CDR3 DNA reads TGCAGCGTTGTTTTAGAGACCCAGTACTTC. This translates into CSVVLETQYF. The variable domain in full, with the rest retrieved from reference TRBV29-1 and TRBJ2-5, is SAVISQKPSRDICQRGTSLTIQCQVDSQVTMMFWYRQQPGQSLTLIATANQGSEATYESGFVIDKFPISRPNLTFSTLTVSNMSPEDSSIYLCSVVLETQYFGPGTRLLVL.

The J gene is TRBJ2-7, the V gene TRBV6-2 or TRBV6-3; 7 nucleotides align to TRBD1. The CDR3 loop spans 16 amino acids. The germline V gene encodes CDR1 MNHEY and CDR2 SVGEGT. J was trimmed by 1 base and V by 0 bases; bases with no gene match: 6. The CDR3 DNA sequence: TGTGCCAGCAGTTACTCCACTGGACAGGAGTCCTACGAGCAGTACTTC. Its protein product is CASSYSTGQESYEQYF.

In its sample, this clonotype was seen once. CDR3 coding DNA: TGTGCCATCAGTGAGCGACAGGGCCTCAACGAGCAGTACTTC. It yields the protein CAISERQGLNEQYF. This rearrangement joins TRBV10-3 to TRBJ2-7; TRBD1 aligns across 7 bases. From germline, CDR1 is ENHRY and CDR2 SYGVKD. V lost 2 bases, J lost 5 bases, and 6 bases stayed unmatched. The CDR3 is 14 residues long.

V is TRBV4-3 and J is TRBJ1-5; D might be TRBD1 (5 bases). The CDR3 length is 17 residues. Per germline, CDR1 LGHNA and CDR2 YSLEER. Trimming removed 0 bases at V and 3 bases at J, with 15 bases between. The CDR3 is CASSQDLAGLYNQPQHF. The CDR3 nucleotides read TGCGCCAGCAGCCAAGATCTGGCGGGACTCTACAATCAGCCCCAGCATTTT.

This sequence joins TRBV20-1 and TRBJ2-5; 7 bases line up with TRBD1. Looked up from germline, CDR1 is DFQATT and CDR2 is SNEGSKA (reference sequence). The V segment lost 2 bases and the J segment 2 bases; nucleotides outside the gene matches: 8. This CDR3 comprises 15 residues. The CDR3 nucleotides are TGCAGTGCTAGAAGTTATGGGACAGAACAAGAGACCCAGTACTTC. As protein: CSARSYGTEQETQYF.

The chain recombines TRBV2 with TRBJ2-3; no reliable D call. Germline assignment: CDR1 SNHLY and CDR2 FYNNEI. The CDR3 runs 13 residues. V gave up 11 bases and J gave up 2 bases, with 14 bases separating them. For the CDR3, the DNA is TGTGCCCTCGGTCCGGACCCCACAGATACGCAGTATTTT. Residues: CALGPDPTDTQYF.

This clonotype is a singleton in its sample. The junction differs from germline at one of its ends, possibly a read error. J is TRBJ2-7 and V is TRBV10-3, with no clear D. Per germline, CDR1 ENHRY and CDR2 SYGVKD. The CDR3 covers 13 residues. As DNA, the CDR3 is TGTGCCATAAGTGAGGTGTCAGATTACGAGCAGTACTTC. It yields the protein CAISEVSDYEQYF.

V is TRBV30 and J is TRBJ1-1; TRBD1 matches at 10 bases. After removal of 3 bases from V and 4 bases from J, the junction contained 5 bases not matched to a gene. The CDR3 sequence is 14 residues long. Germline CDR1 GTSNPN, CDR2 SVGIG (reference sequence). The CDR3 bases are TGTGCCTGGAGACGACAGGGGGCGCTCACTGAAGCTTTCTTT. It is translated as CAWRRQGALTEAFF.

The chain links TRBV29-1 to TRBJ2-3; 11 nucleotides match TRBD2. The trim removed 5 bases at V and 2 bases at J, leaving 12 bases unmatched. Germline V lookup: CDR1 SQVTM, CDR2 ANQGSEA. The CDR3 sequence is 17 residues long. Written as DNA, the CDR3 is TGCAGCGTTCCCGGGACTAGCGGATTACTTTTCACAGATACGCAGTATTTT. Its protein is CSVPGTSGLLFTDTQYF.

To note about this clonotype: The junction departs from germline at one end; a sequencing error may be responsible. The chain joins TRBV5-6 to TRBJ2-6, with D possibly matching TRBD1 (7 bases). The CDR3 consists of 17 residues. Germline V CDR1 and CDR2: SGHDT, YYEEEE. In DNA form, the CDR3 reads TGTGCCAGCAGCTTCGCGGGACAGCTCTCTGGGGCCAACGTCCTGATTTTC. Protein sequence: CASSFAGQLSGANVLIF.

The chain's CDR3 is CATSDFRVTDTQYF. CDR3 coding DNA: TGTGCCACCAGTGATTTTCGGGTTACAGATACGCAGTATTTT. This chain uses TRBV24-1 with TRBJ2-3; D ambiguous. The germline V and J ends were trimmed by 1 base and 3 bases, with 7 bases remaining between them. The CDR3 length is 14 residues. The V gene's germline CDR1 is KGHDR and CDR2 SFDVKD.

The chain recombines TRBV9 with TRBJ1-3; possibly TRBD1 for D (6 bases). V was trimmed by 4 bases and J by 2 bases, leaving 16 bases between them. The CDR3 extends over 16 amino acids. CDR1 is SGDLS and CDR2 is YYNGEE in the germline V gene. Here the CDR3 reads CASSHPLDRPGNTIYF. Here the CDR3 DNA reads TGTGCCAGCAGCCACCCTCTCGACAGGCCTGGAAACACCATATATTTT.

This clonotype appeared a few times. The rearrangement uses TRBV9 and TRBJ1-2; D might be TRBD1 (5 bases). Germline V gene data show CDR1 as SGDLS and CDR2 as YYNGEE. The CDR3 has 15 amino acids. V was pared by 0 bases and J by 2 bases, with 11 bases between. CDR3 sequence reads: CASSVDPGGNYGYTF. CDR3 sequence (DNA): TGTGCCAGCAGCGTAGATCCGGGGGGGAACTATGGCTACACCTTC.

The chain recombines TRBV10-3 with TRBJ1-2; perhaps TRBD1 as D (5 bases). Germline CDR1 and CDR2: ENHRY and SYGVKD. The CDR3 loop spans 14 amino acids. V was cut by 6 bases and J by 2 bases, with 13 bases left in between. CDR3 nucleotides: TGTGCCATCAGAGACGCCAGGGCAAACTATGGCTACACCTTC. Residues: CAIRDARANYGYTF.